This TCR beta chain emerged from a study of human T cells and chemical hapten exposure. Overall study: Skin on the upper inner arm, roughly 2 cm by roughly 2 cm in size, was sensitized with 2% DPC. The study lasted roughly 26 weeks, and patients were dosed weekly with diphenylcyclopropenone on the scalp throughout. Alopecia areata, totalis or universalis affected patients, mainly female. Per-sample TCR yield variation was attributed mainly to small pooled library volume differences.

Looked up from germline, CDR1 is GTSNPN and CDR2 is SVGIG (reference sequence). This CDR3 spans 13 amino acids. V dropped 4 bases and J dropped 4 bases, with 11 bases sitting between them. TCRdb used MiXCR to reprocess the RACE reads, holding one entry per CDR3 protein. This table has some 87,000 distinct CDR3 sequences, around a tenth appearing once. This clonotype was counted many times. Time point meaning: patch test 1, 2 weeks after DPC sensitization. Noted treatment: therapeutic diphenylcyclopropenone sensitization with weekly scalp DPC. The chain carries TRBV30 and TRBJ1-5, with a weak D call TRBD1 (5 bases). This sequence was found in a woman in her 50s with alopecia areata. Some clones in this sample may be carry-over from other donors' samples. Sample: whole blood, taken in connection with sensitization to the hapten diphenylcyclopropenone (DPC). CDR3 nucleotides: TGTGCCTGGAATCAGGGTCAAAATCAGCCCCAGCATTTT. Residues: CAWNQGQNQPQHF.